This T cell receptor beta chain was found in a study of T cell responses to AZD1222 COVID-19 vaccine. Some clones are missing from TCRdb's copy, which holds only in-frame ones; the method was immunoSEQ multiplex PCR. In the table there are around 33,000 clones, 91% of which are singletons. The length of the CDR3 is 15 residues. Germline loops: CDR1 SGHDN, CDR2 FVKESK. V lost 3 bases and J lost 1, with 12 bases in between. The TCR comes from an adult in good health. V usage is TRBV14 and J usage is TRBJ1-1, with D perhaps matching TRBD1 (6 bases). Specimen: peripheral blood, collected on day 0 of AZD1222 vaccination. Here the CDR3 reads CASSQELTGNTEAFF. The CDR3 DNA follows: TGTGCCAGCAGCCAGGAGTTGACAGGGAACACTGAAGCTTTCTTT.